The 17 T cell receptor beta chains below come from one sample, sequenced in a study of tumor-infiltrating lymphocytes in primary liver carcinoma. Blood RNA came from unsorted whole blood; germline DNA was also extracted. A constant-region primer served to make TCR beta cDNA from roughly 540 ng total RNA. Slightly modified ARM-PCR served as the procedure for the TCR beta libraries. These libraries came from three rounds of nested multiplex PCR. Use of TRBV1-TRBV30 forward primers with a C-beta reverse primer characterized the first two PCR rounds, which lasted 10 cycles each. TCRdb itself ran the multiplex PCR reads through MiXCR, one entry per CDR3 protein. The data show around 330,000 distinct CDR3 sequences, about three fifths seen once. What was sequenced was peripheral blood. These receptors all come from a woman in her 30s with primary liver carcinoma and hepatitis B virus infection.

Comments on this clonotype: Just one base apart from a much larger clone, this may be a read error. The chain has TRBV4-3 and TRBJ2-7, with 8 bases lining up with TRBD1. Germline CDR1 and CDR2: LGHNA and YSLEER. This CDR3 has 15 residues. V trimming: 1 base; J trimming: 0 bases; junction bases outside the gene matches: 2. As DNA, the CDR3 is TGCGCCAGCAGCCAAGCGGGACAGGACTCCTACGAGCAGTACTTC. Translating gives CASSQAGQDSYEQYF.

This clonotype occurred many times. This chain uses TRBV4-2 with TRBJ2-2, with 7 bases lining up with TRBD2. Losses at the gene ends were 3 bases for V and 5 bases for J; bases not matched to a gene: 9. Germline V lookup: CDR1 LGHNA, CDR2 YNFKEQ. This CDR3 spans 16 amino acids. DNA of the CDR3: TGTGCCAGCAGCCAGGGCCTTGGGGGAGGGACCGGGGAGCTGTTTTTT. It codes for CASSQGLGGGTGELFF.

The V gene is TRBV5-1, the J gene TRBJ2-1; 11 positions agree with TRBD2. Germline lookup yields CDR1 SGHRS and CDR2 YFSETQ. After removal of 0 bases from V and 10 bases from J, the junction contained 9 bases not matched to a gene. CDR3 length equals 16 residues. CDR3 in amino acids: CASSLGGSGRAKEQFF. The DNA for the CDR3 is TGCGCCAGCAGCTTGGGGGGTAGCGGGAGGGCCAAGGAGCAGTTCTTC. The full variable domain, with the rest looked up from reference TRBV5-1 and TRBJ2-1, is KAGVTQTPRYLIKTRGQQVTLSCSPISGHRSVSWYQQTPGQGLQFLFEYFSETQRNKGNFPGRFSGRQFSNSRSEMNVSTLELGDSALYLCASSLGGSGRAKEQFFGPGTRLTVL.

In the case of this clonotype: A much more abundant neighbour one base away suggests this may be a read error. The chain is built from TRBV12-3 or TRBV12-4 and TRBJ2-7; D is ambiguous. The CDR3 has 12 amino acids. V was trimmed by 8 bases and J by 3 bases, leaving 11 bases between them. The CDR3 is CASALNIYEQYF. The CDR3 DNA follows: TGTGCCAGCGCTTTAAACATCTACGAGCAGTACTTC.

The chain recombines TRBV4-2 with TRBJ2-5; 12 nucleotides line up with TRBD2. Trimming took 0 bases from V and 5 from J; bases not matched to a gene: 10. This CDR3 spans 18 amino acids. Germline V gene sequence: CDR1 LGHNA, CDR2 YNFKEQ. The CDR3 here is CASSQDGLAGRPGETQYF. As DNA, the CDR3 is TGTGCCAGCAGCCAAGACGGACTAGCGGGAAGGCCTGGGGAGACCCAGTACTTC.

A few counts support this clonotype. The CDR3 is CAISGETSGDYEQYF. In nucleotides, the CDR3 is TGTGCCATCAGTGGGGAGACTAGCGGGGACTACGAGCAGTACTTC. V gene TRBV10-3 combines with J gene TRBJ2-7, with 11 nucleotides matching TRBD2. Trimming took 4 bases from V and 3 from J; bases not matched to a gene: 5. This CDR3 has 15 residues. The germline V gene encodes CDR1 ENHRY and CDR2 SYGVKD.

J is TRBJ1-2 and V is TRBV20-1; 8 nucleotides line up with TRBD1. The CDR3 sequence is 14 residues long. J lost 5 bases, V lost 3 bases, and 8 bases had no gene match. CDR1 and CDR2 from the germline V gene are DFQATT and SNEGSKA (reference sequence). CDR3 sequence: CSARDRDWGYGYTF. CDR3 nucleotide sequence: TGCAGTGCTAGGGACAGGGATTGGGGTTATGGCTACACCTTC.

The rearrangement joins TRBV7-4 to TRBJ2-7; D is perhaps TRBD1 or TRBD2 (5 bases each). The CDR3 contains 15 residues. The V gene lost 5 bases and the J gene lost 8 bases, with 22 bases spanning the gap. CDR1 and CDR2 from the germline V gene are SGHVT and SQSDAQ. CDR3 DNA: TGTGCCAGCAGCCTAGGGCACGGGGCAGGGTACAAGCAGTACTTC. As protein: CASSLGHGAGYKQYF.

This clonotype occurred once. The CDR3 spells CASSPPETGGYTGELFF. The DNA for the CDR3 is TGTGCCAGCAGTCCACCGGAGACAGGGGGCTACACCGGGGAGCTGTTTTTT. The chain employs TRBV12-3 or TRBV12-4 and TRBJ2-2, with 10 bases matching TRBD1. The V gene end was trimmed by 5 bases and the J gene end by 3 bases; junction bases not matched to a gene: 9. There are 17 residues in the CDR3.

The rearrangement uses TRBV4-3 and TRBJ2-1, with TRBD2 as a possible D gene (6 bases). Germline V gene data show CDR1 as LGHNA and CDR2 as YSLEER. Trimming stripped 3 bases from V and 3 bases from J, with 18 bases between. The CDR3 is made up of 17 amino acids. The CDR3 coding sequence is TGCGCCAGCAGCCAGGATAGCAGGAGGGCAAGCTACAATGAGCAGTTCTTC. This gives the protein CASSQDSRRASYNEQFF.

This clonotype was observed many times. The CDR3 DNA reads TGTGCCAGCAGCCCGGGAGGCCGGGGGAACATTCAGTACTTC. This encodes CASSPGGRGNIQYF. The chain couples TRBV6-5 to TRBJ2-4; 7 bases are shared with TRBD2. Germline lookup yields CDR1 MNHEY and CDR2 SVGAGI. After removal of 6 bases from V and 7 bases from J, the junction contained 9 bases not matched to a gene. The CDR3 has 14 amino acids.

This clonotype was counted a single time. At one boundary the junction diverges from the germline segment, which might be a read error. The V and J genes are TRBV5-6 and TRBJ2-5; D may be TRBD1 (5 bases). Per the germline V gene, CDR1 is SGHDT and CDR2 is YYEEEE. This CDR3 spans 14 amino acids. For the CDR3, the DNA is TGTACCAGCAGCTTAAGGACACCCCAAGAGACCCAATACTTC. Its translation: CTSSLRTPQETQYF.

The chain joins TRBV30 to TRBJ2-3; D not certain. With 2 bases removed from V and 3 bases from J, the gap between germline ends came to 9 bases. The CDR3 length is 13 residues. The germline CDR1 and CDR2 sequences are GTSNPN and SVGIG (reference sequence). The CDR3 DNA sequence: TGTGCCTGGAGTCTTAGTCTGACAGATACGCAGTATTTT. This translates into CAWSLSLTDTQYF.

In this sample, this clonotype turned up many times. This sequence joins TRBV6-2 or TRBV6-3 and TRBJ2-1; the match to TRBD2 covers 15 bases. After removal of 2 bases from V and 8 bases from J, the junction contained 7 bases not matched to a gene. This CDR3 has 17 residues. CDR1 is MNHEY, CDR2 SVGEGT, per germline. CDR3 protein: CASSYPRTSGRADEQFF. The DNA for the CDR3 is TGTGCCAGCAGTTACCCCCGGACTAGCGGGAGGGCCGATGAGCAGTTCTTC.

The chain joins TRBV5-6 to TRBJ2-1; D is perhaps TRBD2 (6 bases). Germline CDR1 reads SGHDT; CDR2 reads YYEEEE. V was pared by 5 bases and J by 0 bases, with 9 bases between. This CDR3 contains 14 residues. This chain's CDR3 is CASSSGYSYNEQFF. In DNA, the CDR3 is TGTGCCAGCAGTAGCGGATACTCCTACAATGAGCAGTTCTTC.

The chain has TRBV6-6 and TRBJ1-2, with D possibly being TRBD1 (5 bases). The CDR3 consists of 16 residues. V dropped 0 bases and J dropped 8 bases, with 19 bases sitting between them. CDR1 is MNHNY and CDR2 is SVGAGI in the germline V gene (reference sequence). CDR3 DNA: TGTGCCAGCAGTTACTCCGGTACGGGGGGAAGAGAGGGCTACACCTTC. It specifies CASSYSGTGGREGYTF.

This clonotype appeared a few times. As the CDR3 is not closed by the conserved phenylalanine or tryptophan, this likely results from a read error. The chain has TRBV4-3 and TRBJ2-7; D is unclear. CDR3 size: 16 residues. V was shortened by 2 bases and J by 5 bases, with 19 bases between the two germline ends. Germline assignment: CDR1 LGHNA and CDR2 YSLEER. Here the CDR3 reads CASSQSPTGRLDEQYI. CDR3 bases: TGCGCCAGCAGCCAAAGCCCGACGGGTAGATTGGACGAGCAGTACATC.